This T cell receptor (beta chain) was identified during a study of PD-1 blockade in classical Hodgkin lymphoma. A remark on this clone: The target antigen is unknown.

Notes on the study in general: Sources of repertoire differences remain undefined, possibly disease activity or prior therapy. Newly diagnosed and completely responding patients shared comparable baseline diversity. A significant rise in TCR diversity was seen by C4D1 for CD4+ cells but not for CD8+ cells.

Profiling relied on immunoSEQ multiplex PCR, and the TCRdb table lists in-frame clones only, not all of them. The sample carries around 99,000 clones, roughly 76% recorded once. Each patient relapsed following autologous stem cell transplantation, and prior brentuximab vedotin exposure differed. CDR1 is SQVTM and CDR2 is ANQGSEA in the germline V gene. Trimming left V 4 bases short and J 2 bases short, with 15 bases between. CDR3 length equals 14 residues. The gene calls are TRBV29-1 and TRBJ2-7; D may match TRBD1 or TRBD2 (6 bases each). The receptor's source is a human donor with classical Hodgkin lymphoma. Sequencing was performed on peripheral blood mononuclear cells (PBMCs), taken before the second cycle of nivolumab. CDR3 nucleotide sequence: TGCAGCGTTGTCCCCGGGGGCAGAACCTACGAGCAGTACTTC. This gives the protein CSVVPGGRTYEQYF.